The rows below give T cell receptor beta chains drawn from one sample of a study of CXCR3-negative and CXCR3-positive naive CD8 T cells. Following a re-call of the 5' RACE reads, TCRdb has one entry per CDR3 protein and lacks DNA. The sample table sets out about 130,000 distinct CDR3 sequences. Sequenced material: naive CXCR3- CD8+ T cells from blood. The receptors shown here come from a human donor in good health. Some clones in this sample may be carry-over from other donors' samples. Both conserved end residues are part of each CDR3.

v_call	j_call	cdr3_aa
TRBV29-1	TRBJ2-7	CSVRDSLTGEQYF
TRBV20-1	TRBJ2-6	CSARDLTSTGGRAGANVLTF
TRBV5-6	TRBJ2-1	CASSLGLAGANEQFF
TRBV14	TRBJ1-5	CASSQVTPDQPQHF
TRBV5-1	TRBJ2-7	CASSLIPGNYEQYF
TRBV4-2	TRBJ2-7	CASSQEGVSVEQYF
TRBV28	TRBJ2-7	CASSFRGRKFYEQYF
TRBV20-1	TRBJ2-1	CSARGLAVEQFF
TRBV5-1	TRBJ1-3	CASSLEEGADGNTIYF
TRBV9	TRBJ2-6	CASGAPPGSSGANVLTF
TRBV7-2	TRBJ2-1	CASSLAWDRGRLEQFF